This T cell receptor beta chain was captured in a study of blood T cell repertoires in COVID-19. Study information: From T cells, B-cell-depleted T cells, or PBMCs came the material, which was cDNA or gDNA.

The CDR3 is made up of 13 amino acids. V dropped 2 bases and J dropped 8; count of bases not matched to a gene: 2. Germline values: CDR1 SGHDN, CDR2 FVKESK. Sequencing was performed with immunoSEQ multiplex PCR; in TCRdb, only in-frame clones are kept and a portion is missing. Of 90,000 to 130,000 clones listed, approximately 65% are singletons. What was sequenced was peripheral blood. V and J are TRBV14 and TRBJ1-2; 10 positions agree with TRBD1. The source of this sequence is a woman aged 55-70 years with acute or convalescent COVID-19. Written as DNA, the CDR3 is TGTGCCAGCAGCCAATGGGACAGGGGAGGCTACACCTTC. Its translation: CASSQWDRGGYTF. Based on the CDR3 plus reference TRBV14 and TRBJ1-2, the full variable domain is EAGVTQFPSHSVIEKGQTVTLRCDPISGHDNLYWYRRVMGKEIKFLLHFVKESKQDESGMPNNRFLAERTGGTYSTLKVQPAELEDSGVYFCASSQWDRGGYTFGSGTRLTVV.